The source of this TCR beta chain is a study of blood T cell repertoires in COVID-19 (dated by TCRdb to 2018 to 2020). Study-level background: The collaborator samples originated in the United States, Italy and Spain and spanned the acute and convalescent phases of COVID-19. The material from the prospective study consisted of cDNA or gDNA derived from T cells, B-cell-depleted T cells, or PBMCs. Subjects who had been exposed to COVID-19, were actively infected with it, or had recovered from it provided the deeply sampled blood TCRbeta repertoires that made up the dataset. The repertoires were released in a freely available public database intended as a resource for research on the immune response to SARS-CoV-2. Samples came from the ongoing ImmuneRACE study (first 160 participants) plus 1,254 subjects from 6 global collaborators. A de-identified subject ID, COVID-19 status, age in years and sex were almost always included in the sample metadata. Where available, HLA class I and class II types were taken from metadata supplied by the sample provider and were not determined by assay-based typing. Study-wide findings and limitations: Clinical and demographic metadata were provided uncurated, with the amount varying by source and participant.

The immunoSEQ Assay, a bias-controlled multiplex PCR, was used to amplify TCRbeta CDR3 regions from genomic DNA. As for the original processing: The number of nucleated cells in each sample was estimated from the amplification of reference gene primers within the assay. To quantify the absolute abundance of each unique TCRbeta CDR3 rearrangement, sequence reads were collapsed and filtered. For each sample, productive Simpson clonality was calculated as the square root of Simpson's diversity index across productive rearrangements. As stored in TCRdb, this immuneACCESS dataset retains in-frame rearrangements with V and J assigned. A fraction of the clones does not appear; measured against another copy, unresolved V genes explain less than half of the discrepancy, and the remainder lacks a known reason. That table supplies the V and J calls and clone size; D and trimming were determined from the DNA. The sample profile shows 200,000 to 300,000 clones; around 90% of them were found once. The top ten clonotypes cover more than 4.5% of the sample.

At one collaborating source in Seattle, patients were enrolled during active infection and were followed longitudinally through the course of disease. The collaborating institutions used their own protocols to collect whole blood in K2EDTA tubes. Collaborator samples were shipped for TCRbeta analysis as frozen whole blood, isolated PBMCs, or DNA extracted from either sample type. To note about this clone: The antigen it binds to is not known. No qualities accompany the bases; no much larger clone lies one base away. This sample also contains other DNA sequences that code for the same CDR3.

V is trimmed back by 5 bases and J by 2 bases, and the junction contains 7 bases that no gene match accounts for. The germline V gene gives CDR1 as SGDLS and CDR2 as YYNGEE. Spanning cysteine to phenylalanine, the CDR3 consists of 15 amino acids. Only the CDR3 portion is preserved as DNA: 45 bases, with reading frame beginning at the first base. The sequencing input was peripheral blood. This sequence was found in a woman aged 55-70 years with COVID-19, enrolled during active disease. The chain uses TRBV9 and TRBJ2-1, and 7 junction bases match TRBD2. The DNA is TGTGCCAGCAGTGCCACCGGGACTACCTACAATGAGCAGTTCTTC. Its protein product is CASSATGTTYNEQFF.